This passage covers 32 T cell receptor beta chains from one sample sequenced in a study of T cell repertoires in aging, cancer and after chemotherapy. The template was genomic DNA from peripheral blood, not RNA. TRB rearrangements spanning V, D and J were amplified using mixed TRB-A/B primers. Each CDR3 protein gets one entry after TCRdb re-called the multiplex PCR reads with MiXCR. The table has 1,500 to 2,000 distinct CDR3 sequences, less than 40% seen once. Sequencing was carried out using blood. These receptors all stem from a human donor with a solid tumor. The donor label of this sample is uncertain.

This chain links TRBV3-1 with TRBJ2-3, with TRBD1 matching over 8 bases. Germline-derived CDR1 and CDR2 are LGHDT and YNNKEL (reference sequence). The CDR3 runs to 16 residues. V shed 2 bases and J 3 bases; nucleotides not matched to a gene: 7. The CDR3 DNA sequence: TGTGCCAGCAGCCAACTCGCAGACAGGGGAACAGATACGCAGTATTTT. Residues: CASSQLADRGTDTQYF.

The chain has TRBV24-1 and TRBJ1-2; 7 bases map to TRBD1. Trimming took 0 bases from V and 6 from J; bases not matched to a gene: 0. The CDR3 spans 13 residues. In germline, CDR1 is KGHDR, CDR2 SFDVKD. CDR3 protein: CATSDLTGDGYTF. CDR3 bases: TGTGCCACCAGTGATTTGACAGGGGATGGCTACACCTTC.

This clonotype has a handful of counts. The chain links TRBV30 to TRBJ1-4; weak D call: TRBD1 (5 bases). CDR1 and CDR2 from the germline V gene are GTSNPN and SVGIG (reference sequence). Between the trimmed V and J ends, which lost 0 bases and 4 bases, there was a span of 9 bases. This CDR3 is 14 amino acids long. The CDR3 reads CAWSVPGVNEKLFF. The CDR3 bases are TGTGCCTGGAGTGTACCGGGGGTTAATGAAAAACTGTTTTTT.

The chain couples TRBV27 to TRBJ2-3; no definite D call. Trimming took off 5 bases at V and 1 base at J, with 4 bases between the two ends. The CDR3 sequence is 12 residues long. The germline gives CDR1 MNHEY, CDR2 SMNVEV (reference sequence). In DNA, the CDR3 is TGTGCCAGCAGTGCTGGCACAGATACGCAGTATTTT. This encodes CASSAGTDTQYF.

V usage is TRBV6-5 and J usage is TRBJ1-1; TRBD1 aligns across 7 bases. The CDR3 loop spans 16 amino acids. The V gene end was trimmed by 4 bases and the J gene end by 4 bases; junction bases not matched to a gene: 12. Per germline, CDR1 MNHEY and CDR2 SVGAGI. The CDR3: CASSFGPRDRATEAFF. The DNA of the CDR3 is TGTGCCAGCAGTTTCGGGCCGAGAGACAGGGCCACTGAAGCTTTCTTT.

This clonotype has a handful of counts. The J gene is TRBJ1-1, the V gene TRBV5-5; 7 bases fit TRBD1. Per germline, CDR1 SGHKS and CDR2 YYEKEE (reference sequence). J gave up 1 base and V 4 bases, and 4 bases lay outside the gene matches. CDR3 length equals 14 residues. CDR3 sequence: CASSLGQPNTEAFF. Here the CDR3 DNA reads TGTGCCAGCAGCCTGGGACAGCCGAACACTGAAGCTTTCTTT.

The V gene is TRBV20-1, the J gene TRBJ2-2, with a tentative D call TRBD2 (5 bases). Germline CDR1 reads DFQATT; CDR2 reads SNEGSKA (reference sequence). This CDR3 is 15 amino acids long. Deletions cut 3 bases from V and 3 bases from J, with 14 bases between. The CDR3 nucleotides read TGCAGTGCTAGCGGGGAGTACCGGGACACCGGGGAGCTGTTTTTT. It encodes CSASGEYRDTGELFF.

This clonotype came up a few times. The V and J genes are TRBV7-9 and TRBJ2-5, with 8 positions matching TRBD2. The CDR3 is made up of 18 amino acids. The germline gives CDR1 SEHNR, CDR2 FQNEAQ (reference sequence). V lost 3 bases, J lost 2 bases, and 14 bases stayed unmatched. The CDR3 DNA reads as TGTGCCAGCAGCTTTCTCCCGGGCCTAGCGGGTATACAAGAGACCCAGTACTTC. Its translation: CASSFLPGLAGIQETQYF.

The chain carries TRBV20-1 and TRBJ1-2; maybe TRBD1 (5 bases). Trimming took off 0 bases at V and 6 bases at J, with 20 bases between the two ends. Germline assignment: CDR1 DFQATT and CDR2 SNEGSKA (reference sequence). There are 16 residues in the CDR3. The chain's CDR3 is CSARDTWDRSADGYTF. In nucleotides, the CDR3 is TGCAGTGCTAGAGATACCTGGGACCGCTCGGCCGATGGCTACACCTTC.

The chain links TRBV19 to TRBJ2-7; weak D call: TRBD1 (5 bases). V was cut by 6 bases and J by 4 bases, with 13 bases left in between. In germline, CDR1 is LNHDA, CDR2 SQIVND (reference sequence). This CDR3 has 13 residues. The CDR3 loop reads CASSAQGSYEQYF. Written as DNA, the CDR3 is TGTGCCAGTAGCGCCCAGGGAAGTTACGAGCAGTACTTC.

CDR3 DNA sequence: TGTGCCAGCAGCCTCGTGCAGGGGGGCGAGCAGTACTTC. Translated, it gives CASSLVQGGEQYF. The chain carries TRBV5-5 and TRBJ2-7; perhaps TRBD1 as D (7 bases). The V gene's germline CDR1 is SGHKS and CDR2 YYEKEE (reference sequence). The CDR3 has 13 residues. Deletions cut 4 bases from V and 6 bases from J, with 14 bases between.

The CDR3 DNA reads TGTGCCAGCAGCTGGGGACTAGCGGGAGTTGACGAGCAGTACTTC. Translated, it gives CASSWGLAGVDEQYF. This chain links TRBV5-6 with TRBJ2-7, with 14 bases lining up with TRBD2. The length of the CDR3 is 15 residues. Germline CDR1 reads SGHDT; CDR2 reads YYEEEE. V lost 3 bases and J lost 5; bases outside the gene matches: 4.

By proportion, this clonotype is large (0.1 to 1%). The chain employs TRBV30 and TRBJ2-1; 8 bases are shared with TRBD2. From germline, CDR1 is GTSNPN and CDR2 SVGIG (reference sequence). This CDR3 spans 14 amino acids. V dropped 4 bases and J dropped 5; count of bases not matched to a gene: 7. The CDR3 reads CAWTGGTRDNEQFF. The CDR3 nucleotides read TGTGCCTGGACGGGGGGGACTAGAGACAATGAGCAGTTCTTC. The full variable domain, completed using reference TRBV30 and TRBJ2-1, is SQTIHQWPATLVQPVGSPLSLECTVEGTSNPNLYWYRQAAGRGLQLLFYSVGIGQISSEVPQNLSASRPQDRQFILSSKKLLLSDSGFYLCAWTGGTRDNEQFFGPGTRLTVL.

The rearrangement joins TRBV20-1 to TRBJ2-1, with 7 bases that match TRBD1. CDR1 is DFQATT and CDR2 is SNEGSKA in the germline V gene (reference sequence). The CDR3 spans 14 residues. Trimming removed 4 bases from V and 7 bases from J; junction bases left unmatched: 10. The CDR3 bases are TGCAGTGCTACCTCTAGGGGGCGAACGAATGAGCAGTTCTTC. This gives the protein CSATSRGRTNEQFF.

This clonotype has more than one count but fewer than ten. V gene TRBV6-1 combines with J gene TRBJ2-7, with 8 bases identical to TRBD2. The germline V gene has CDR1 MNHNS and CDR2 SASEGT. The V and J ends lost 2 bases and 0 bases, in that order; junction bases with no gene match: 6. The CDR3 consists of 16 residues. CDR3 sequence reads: CASSERGGGGSYEQYF. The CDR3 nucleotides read TGTGCCAGCAGTGAACGGGGGGGGGGGGGCTCCTACGAGCAGTACTTC.

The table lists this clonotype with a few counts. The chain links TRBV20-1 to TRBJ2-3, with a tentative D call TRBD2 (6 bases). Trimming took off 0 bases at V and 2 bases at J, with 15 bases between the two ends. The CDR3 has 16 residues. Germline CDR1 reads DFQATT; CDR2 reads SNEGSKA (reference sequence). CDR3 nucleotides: TGCAGTGCTAGAGATCGTGGGCCGGGAGTCACAGATACGCAGTATTTT. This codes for CSARDRGPGVTDTQYF.

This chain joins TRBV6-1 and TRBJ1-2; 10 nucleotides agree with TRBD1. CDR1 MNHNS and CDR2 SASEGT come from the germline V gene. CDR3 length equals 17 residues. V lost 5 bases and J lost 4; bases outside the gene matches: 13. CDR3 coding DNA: TGTGCCAGCAGTCCCCCTCGTAGACAGGGGGCAGTCTATGGCTACACCTTC. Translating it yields CASSPPRRQGAVYGYTF.

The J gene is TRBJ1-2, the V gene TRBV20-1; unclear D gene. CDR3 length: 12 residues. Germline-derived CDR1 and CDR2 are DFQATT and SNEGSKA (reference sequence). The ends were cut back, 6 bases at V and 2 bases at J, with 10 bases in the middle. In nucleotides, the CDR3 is TGCAGTGCCGCCGACCGCAACTATGGCTACACCTTC. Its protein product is CSAADRNYGYTF.

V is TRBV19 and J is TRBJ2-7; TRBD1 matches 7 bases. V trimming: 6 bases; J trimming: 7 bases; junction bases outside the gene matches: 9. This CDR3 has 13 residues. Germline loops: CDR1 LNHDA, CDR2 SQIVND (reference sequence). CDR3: CASSNRGTGEQYF. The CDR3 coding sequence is TGTGCCAGTAGCAACAGGGGAACGGGTGAGCAGTACTTC.

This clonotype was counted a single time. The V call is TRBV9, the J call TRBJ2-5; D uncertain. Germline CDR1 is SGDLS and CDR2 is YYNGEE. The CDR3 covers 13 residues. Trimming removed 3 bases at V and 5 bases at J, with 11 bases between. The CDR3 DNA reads TGTGCCAGCAGCGGAGAGAATAGGGAGACCCAGTACTTC. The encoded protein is CASSGENRETQYF.

The DNA for the CDR3 is TGTGCCAGCAGCCCTGGGGGAGGCAATCAGCCCCAGCATTTT. Translating it yields CASSPGGGNQPQHF. The J gene is TRBJ1-5, the V gene TRBV12-3 or TRBV12-4; tentatively, D is TRBD1 (5 bases). There are 14 residues in the CDR3. Trimming removed 6 bases from V and 2 bases from J, with 11 bases in between.

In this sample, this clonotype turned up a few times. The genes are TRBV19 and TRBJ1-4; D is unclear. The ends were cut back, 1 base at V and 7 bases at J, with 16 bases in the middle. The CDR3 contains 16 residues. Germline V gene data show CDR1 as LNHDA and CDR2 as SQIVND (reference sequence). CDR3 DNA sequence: TGTGCCAGTAGTATAGGGATGGGAGAGGTCGGTGAAAAACTGTTTTTT. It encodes CASSIGMGEVGEKLFF.

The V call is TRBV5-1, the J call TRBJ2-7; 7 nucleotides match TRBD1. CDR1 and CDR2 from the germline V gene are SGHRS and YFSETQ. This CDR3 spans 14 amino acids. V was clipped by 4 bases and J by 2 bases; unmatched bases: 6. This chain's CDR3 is CASSDRDSTYEQYF. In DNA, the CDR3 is TGCGCCAGCAGCGACCGGGACAGCACCTACGAGCAGTACTTC.

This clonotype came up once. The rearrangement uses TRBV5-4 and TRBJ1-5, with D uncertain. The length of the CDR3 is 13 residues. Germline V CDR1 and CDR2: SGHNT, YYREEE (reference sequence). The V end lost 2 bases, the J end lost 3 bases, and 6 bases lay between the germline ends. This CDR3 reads CASSFTFNQPQHF. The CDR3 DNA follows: TGTGCCAGCAGCTTCACATTCAATCAGCCCCAGCATTTT.

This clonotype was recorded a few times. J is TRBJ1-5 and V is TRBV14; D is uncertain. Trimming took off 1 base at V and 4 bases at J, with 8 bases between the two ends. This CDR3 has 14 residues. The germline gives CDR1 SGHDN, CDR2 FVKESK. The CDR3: CASSQGSHNQPQHF. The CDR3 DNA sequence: TGTGCCAGCAGCCAAGGATCCCATAATCAGCCCCAGCATTTT.

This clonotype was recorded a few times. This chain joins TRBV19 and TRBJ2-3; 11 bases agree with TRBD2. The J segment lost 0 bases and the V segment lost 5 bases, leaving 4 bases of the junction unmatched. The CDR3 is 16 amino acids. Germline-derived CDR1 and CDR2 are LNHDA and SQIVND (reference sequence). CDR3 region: CASSLRTSGSTDTQYF. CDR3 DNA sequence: TGTGCCAGTAGTCTCCGGACTAGCGGGAGCACAGATACGCAGTATTTT.

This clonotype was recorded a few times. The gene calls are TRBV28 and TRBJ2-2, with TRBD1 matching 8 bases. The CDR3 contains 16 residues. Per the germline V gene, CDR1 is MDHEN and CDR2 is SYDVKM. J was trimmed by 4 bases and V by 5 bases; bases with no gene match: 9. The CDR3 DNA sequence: TGTGCCAGCAGTCACCTCACGACAGGGGCCACCGGGGAGCTGTTTTTT. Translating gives CASSHLTTGATGELFF. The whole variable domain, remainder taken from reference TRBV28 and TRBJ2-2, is DVKVTQSSRYLVKRTGEKVFLECVQDMDHENMFWYRQDPGLGLRLIYFSYDVKMKEKGDIPEGYSVSREKKERFSLILESASTNQTSMYLCASSHLTTGATGELFFGEGSRLTVL.

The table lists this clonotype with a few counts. Here the CDR3 DNA reads TGCAGTGCTAGTAATGGCGACCGGGGTTGGGAGACCCAGTACTTC. This codes for CSASNGDRGWETQYF. The V call is TRBV20-1, the J call TRBJ2-5; possible D gene TRBD2, 5 bases. Germline V gene lookup returns CDR1 DFQATT and CDR2 SNEGSKA (reference sequence). The CDR3 is 15 amino acids. Trimming cost V 3 bases and J 5 bases, with 19 bases left between them.

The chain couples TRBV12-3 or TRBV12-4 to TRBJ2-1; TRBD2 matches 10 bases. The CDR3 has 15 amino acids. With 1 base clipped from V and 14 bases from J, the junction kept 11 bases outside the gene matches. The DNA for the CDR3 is TGTGCCAGCAGTTTAGGAGGGCTAGCGGGGGTGGAGGAGTTCTTC. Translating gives CASSLGGLAGVEEFF.

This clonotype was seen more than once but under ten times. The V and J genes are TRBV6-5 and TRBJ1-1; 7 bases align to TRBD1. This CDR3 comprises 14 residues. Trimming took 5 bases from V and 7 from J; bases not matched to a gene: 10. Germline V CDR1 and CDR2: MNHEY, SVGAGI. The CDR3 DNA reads TGTGCCAGCAGTCCACGAACAGGGGAAGTTGAAGCTTTCTTT. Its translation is CASSPRTGEVEAFF.

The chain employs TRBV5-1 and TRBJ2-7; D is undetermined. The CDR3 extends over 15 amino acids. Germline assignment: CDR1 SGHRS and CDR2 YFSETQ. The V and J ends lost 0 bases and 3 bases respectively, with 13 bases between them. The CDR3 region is CASSLVIGAGYEQYF. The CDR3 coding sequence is TGCGCCAGCAGCTTGGTAATTGGCGCCGGCTACGAGCAGTACTTC. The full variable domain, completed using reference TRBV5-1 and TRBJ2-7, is KAGVTQTPRYLIKTRGQQVTLSCSPISGHRSVSWYQQTPGQGLQFLFEYFSETQRNKGNFPGRFSGRQFSNSRSEMNVSTLELGDSALYLCASSLVIGAGYEQYFGPGTRLTVT.

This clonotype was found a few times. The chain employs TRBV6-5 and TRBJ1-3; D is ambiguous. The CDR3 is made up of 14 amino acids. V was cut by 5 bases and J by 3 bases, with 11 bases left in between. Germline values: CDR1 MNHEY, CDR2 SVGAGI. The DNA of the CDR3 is TGTGCCAGCAGTCAAGAGTACAGTGGAAACACCATATATTTT. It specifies CASSQEYSGNTIYF.